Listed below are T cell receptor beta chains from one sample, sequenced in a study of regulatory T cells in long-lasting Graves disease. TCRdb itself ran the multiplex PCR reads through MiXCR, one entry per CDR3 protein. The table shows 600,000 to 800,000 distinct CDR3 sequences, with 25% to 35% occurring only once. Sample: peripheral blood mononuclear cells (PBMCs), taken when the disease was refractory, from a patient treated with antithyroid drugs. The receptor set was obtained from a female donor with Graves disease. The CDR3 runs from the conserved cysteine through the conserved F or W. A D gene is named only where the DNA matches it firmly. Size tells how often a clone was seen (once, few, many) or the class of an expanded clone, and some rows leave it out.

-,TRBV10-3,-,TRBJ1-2,CAISEIAGQADGYTF,TGTGCCATCAGTGAGATAGCCGGTCAGGCCGATGGCTACACCTTC
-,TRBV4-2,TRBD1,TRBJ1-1,CASSQEQGFGFEAFF,TGTGCCAGCAGCCAGGAACAGGGGTTCGGCTTTGAAGCTTTCTTT
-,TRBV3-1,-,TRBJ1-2,CASSQGGAWYGYTF,TGTGCCAGCAGCCAAGGGGGGGCTTGGTATGGCTACACCTTC
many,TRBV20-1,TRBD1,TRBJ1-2,CSAEQGSDYGYTF,TGCAGTGCTGAACAGGGGTCGGACTATGGCTACACCTTC
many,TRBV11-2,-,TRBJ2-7,CASRSYEEQYF,TGTGCCAGCAGGTCATATGAAGAGCAGTACTTC
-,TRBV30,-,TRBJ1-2,CAWSSGMNGYTF,TGTGCCTGGAGTTCAGGGATGAATGGCTACACCTTC
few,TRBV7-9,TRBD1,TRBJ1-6,CASLQWTGGMGSPLHF,TGTGCCAGCCTTCAGTGGACAGGGGGTATGGGTTCACCCCTCCACTTT
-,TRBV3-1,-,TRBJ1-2,CATRAPEGGYTF,TGTGCCACCCGGGCCCCGGAGGGTGGCTACACCTTC
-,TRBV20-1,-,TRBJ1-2,CSARKSSYGYTF,TGCAGTGCTAGAAAATCCAGCTATGGCTACACCTTC
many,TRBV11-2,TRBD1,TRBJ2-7,CASSVGTGIYYEQYF,TGTGCCAGCAGTGTCGGGACAGGTATTTATTACGAGCAGTACTTC
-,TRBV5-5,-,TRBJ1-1,CASSDLRGPGGEAFF,TGTGCCAGCAGCGATCTTAGGGGTCCGGGGGGTGAAGCTTTCTTT
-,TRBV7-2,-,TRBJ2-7,CASSLIVLYEQYF,TGTGCCAGCAGCTTGATAGTGCTCTACGAGCAGTACTTC
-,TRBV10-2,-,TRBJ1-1,CASSATVWVMNTEAFF,TGCGCCAGCAGTGCGACCGTTTGGGTCATGAACACTGAAGCTTTCTTT
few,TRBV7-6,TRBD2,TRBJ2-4,CASSLASGRPFDIQCF,TGTGCCAGCAGCCTAGCCAGCGGGAGGCCGTTTGACATTCAGTGCTTC
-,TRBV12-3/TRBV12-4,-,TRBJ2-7,CASSSWEPQMGYEQYF,TGTGCCAGCAGTAGCTGGGAACCCCAGATGGGCTACGAGCAGTACTTC
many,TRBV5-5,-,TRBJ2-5,CASSVEGGRLQETQYF,TGTGCCAGCAGCGTGGAGGGGGGAAGATTACAAGAGACCCAGTACTTC
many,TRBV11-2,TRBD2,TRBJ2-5,CASKWDYKKTQYF,TGTGCCAGCAAGTGGGACTACAAGAAGACCCAGTACTTC
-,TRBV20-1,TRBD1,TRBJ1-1,CSAPPTGPFTEAFF,TGCAGTGCCCCTCCGACAGGGCCATTCACTGAAGCTTTCTTT
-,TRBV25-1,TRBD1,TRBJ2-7,CASSAPTGAYEQYF,TGTGCCAGCAGTGCTCCCACAGGGGCCTACGAGCAGTACTTC
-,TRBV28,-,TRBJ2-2,CASKRRVRTNTGELFF,TGTGCCAGCAAAAGGCGGGTCAGGACGAACACCGGGGAGCTGTTTTTT
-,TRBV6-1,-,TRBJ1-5,CASSPGLYSNQPQHF,TGTGCCAGCAGCCCGGGACTGTATAGCAATCAGCCCCAGCATTTT
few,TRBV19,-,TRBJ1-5,CASIPQGSNQPQHF,TGTGCCAGTATACCACAGGGAAGCAATCAGCCCCAGCATTTT
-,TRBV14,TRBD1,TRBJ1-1,CASSRRTGRNTEAFF,TGTGCCAGCAGTCGAAGGACAGGAAGGAACACTGAAGCTTTCTTT
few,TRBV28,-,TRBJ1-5,CASSGGSRNQPQHF,TGTGCCAGCAGTGGGGGCAGCCGCAATCAGCCCCAGCATTTT
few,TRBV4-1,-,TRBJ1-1,CASSQAGEEAFF,TGCGCCAGCAGCCAAGCGGGGGAGGAGGCTTTCTTT
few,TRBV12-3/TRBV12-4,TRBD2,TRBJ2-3,CASSSHTRLAGELYF,TGTGCCAGCAGTTCCCACACCCGACTAGCGGGAGAACTGTATTTT
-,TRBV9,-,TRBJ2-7,CASSARDHDSYEQYF,TGTGCCAGCAGCGCCCGGGACCACGACTCCTACGAGCAGTACTTC
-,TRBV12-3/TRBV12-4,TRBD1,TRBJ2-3,CASSPDRGLAGLTDTQYF,TGTGCCAGCAGTCCGGACAGGGGGCTAGCGGGACTCACAGATACGCAGTATTTT
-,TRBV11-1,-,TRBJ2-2,CASSLVGSWHKNTGELFF,TGTGCCAGCAGCTTGGTAGGTTCGTGGCACAAGAACACCGGGGAGCTGTTTTTT
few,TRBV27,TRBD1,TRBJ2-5,CASSFNAGGRETQYF,TGTGCCAGCAGTTTCAATGCAGGGGGTCGGGAGACCCAGTACTTC
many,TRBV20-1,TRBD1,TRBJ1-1,CSARAGTGQREAFF,TGCAGTGCTAGAGCTGGGACAGGACAACGAGAAGCTTTCTTT
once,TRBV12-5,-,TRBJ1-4,CASGTGGGNEKLFF,TGTGCTAGTGGTACCGGCGGTGGAAATGAAAAACTGTTTTTT
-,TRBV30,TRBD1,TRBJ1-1,CAWVRDRVGTEAFF,TGTGCCTGGGTAAGGGACAGGGTGGGCACTGAAGCTTTCTTT
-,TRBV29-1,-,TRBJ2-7,CSVDRRVTGGVQYF,TGCAGCGTCGATAGGCGGGTCACCGGAGGCGTGCAGTACTTC
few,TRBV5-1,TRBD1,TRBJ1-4,CASSSLEGAYEKLFF,TGCGCCAGCAGCTCGTTAGAGGGGGCGTATGAAAAACTGTTTTTT